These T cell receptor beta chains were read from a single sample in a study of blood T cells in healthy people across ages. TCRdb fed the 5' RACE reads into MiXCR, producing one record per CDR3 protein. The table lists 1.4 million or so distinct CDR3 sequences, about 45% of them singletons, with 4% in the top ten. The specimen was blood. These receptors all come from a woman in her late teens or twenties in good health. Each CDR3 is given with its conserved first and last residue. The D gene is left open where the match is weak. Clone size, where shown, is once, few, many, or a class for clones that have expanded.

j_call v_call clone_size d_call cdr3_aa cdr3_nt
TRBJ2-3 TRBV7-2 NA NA CAKSKWGGSTDTQYF TGTGCCAAAAGCAAGTGGGGGGGCTCCACAGATACGCAGTATTTT
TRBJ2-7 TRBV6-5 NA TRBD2 CASSYSGSGRTYEQYF TGTGCCAGCAGTTACTCAGGTAGCGGGAGAACCTACGAGCAGTACTTC
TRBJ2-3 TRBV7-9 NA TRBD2 CASRRGLVEPTDTRYF TGTGCCAGCAGACGTGGACTAGTCGAACCCACAGATACGCGGTATTTT
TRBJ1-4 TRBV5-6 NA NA CASSFGVINEKLFF TGTGCCAGCAGCTTTGGGGTAATCAATGAAAAACTGTTTTTT
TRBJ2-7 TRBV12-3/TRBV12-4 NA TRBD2 CASSSITSGPRRYEQYF TGTGCCAGCAGTTCCATAACTAGCGGCCCCCGTAGGTATGAGCAGTACTTC
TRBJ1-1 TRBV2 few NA CASSVHRNTEAFF TGTGCCAGCAGTGTCCATCGGAACACTGAAGCTTTCTTT
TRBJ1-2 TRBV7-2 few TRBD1 CASSLDGTGGYGYTF TGTGCCAGCAGCTTAGATGGGACAGGGGGTTACGGCTACACCTTC
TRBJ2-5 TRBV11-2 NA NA CASGLVGWETQYF TGTGCCAGCGGCTTAGTTGGCTGGGAGACCCAGTACTTC
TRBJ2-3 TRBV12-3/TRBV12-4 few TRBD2 CASSLGAGGFTDTQYF TGTGCCAGCAGTTTAGGTGCCGGGGGGTTCACAGATACGCAGTATTTT
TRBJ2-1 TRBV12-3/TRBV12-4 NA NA CASSLWRGGHNEQFF TGTGCCAGCAGTTTATGGCGGGGCGGCCACAATGAGCAGTTCTTC
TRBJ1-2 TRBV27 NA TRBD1 CASSSGTGKGYGYTF TGTGCCAGCAGTTCCGGGACAGGGAAGGGCTATGGCTACACCTTC
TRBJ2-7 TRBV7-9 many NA CASSLSYSEQYF TGTGCCAGCAGCCTGTCCTACTCCGAGCAGTACTTC
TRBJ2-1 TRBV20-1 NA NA CSAGKYNEQFF TGCAGTGCCGGGAAATACAATGAGCAGTTCTTC
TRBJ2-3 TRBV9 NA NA CASSVAGRTFTDTQYF TGTGCCAGCAGCGTAGCAGGAAGGACATTCACAGATACGCAGTATTTT
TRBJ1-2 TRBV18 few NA CASSPPGPRERYTF TGTGCCAGCTCACCACCGGGGCCCAGAGAACGCTACACCTTC
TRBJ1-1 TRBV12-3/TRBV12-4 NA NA CAQKVGTEAFF TGTGCCCAAAAGGTGGGGACTGAAGCTTTCTTT
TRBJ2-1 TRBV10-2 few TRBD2 CASSEGTSGGNNEQFF TGCGCCAGCAGTGAAGGTACTAGCGGGGGTAACAATGAGCAGTTCTTC
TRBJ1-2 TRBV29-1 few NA CSVVGSGYTF TGCAGCGTGGTGGGGTCTGGCTACACCTTC
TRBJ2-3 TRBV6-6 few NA CASSYSGSDYTDTQYF TGTGCCAGCAGTTACTCGGGTAGCGACTACACAGATACGCAGTATTTT
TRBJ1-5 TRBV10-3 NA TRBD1 CAISEWSTGVNQPQHF TGTGCCATCAGTGAGTGGTCGACAGGGGTAAATCAGCCCCAGCATTTT
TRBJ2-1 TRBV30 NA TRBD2 CAWSVLGGGVFNEQFF TGTGCCTGGAGTGTACTCGGGGGGGGGGTCTTTAATGAGCAGTTCTTC
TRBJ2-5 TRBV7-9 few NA CASRSRDKETQYF TGTGCCAGCAGAAGCCGGGATAAAGAGACCCAGTACTTC
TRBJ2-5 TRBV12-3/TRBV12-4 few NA CASSWGNQETQYF TGTGCCAGCAGTTGGGGGAACCAAGAGACCCAGTACTTC
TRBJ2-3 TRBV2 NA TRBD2 CASSAGLVDLSTDTQYF TGTGCCAGCAGTGCGGGACTAGTCGACTTAAGCACAGATACGCAGTATTTT
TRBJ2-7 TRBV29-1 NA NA CSVESWESSYEQYF TGCAGCGTTGAAAGTTGGGAGAGCTCCTACGAGCAGTACTTC
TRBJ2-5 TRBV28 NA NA CASREGIAPQETQYF TGTGCCAGCAGGGAGGGAATAGCACCACAAGAGACCCAGTACTTC
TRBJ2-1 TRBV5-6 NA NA CASSLGVTMPNEQFF TGTGCCAGCAGCTTGGGGGTCACCATGCCCAATGAGCAGTTCTTC
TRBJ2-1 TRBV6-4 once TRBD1 CASSRGPGYRGQFF TGTGCCAGTAGTCGAGGACCAGGATACAGGGGTCAGTTCTTC
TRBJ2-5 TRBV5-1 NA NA CASSLAPGSRETQYF TGCGCCAGCAGCTTGGCCCCAGGGAGCAGGGAGACCCAGTACTTC
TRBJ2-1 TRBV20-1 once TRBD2 CSAVAGGPAEQFF TGCAGTGCTGTAGCGGGAGGGCCGGCTGAGCAGTTCTTC
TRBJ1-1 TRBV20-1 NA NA CSVRKTGRAEAFF TGCAGCGTACGCAAGACTGGGAGGGCTGAAGCTTTCTTT
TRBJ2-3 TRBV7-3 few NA CASSLTASGTDTQYF TGTGCCAGCAGCCTTACCGCCTCGGGGACAGATACGCAGTATTTT